These T cell receptor beta chains were read from a single sample in a study of blood T cell repertoires in COVID-19. The table came from immunoSEQ multiplex PCR; TCRdb's copy has only in-frame clones and leaves some out. This sample carries some 280,000 clones, about 89% of them seen once, and the ten largest clones take around 12%. The sample comprised peripheral blood. The receptors stem from a woman aged 55-75 years with acute or convalescent COVID-19. Both conserved end residues are part of each CDR3. A D gene is named only where the DNA matches it firmly. A clone size is listed for some rows: how often the clone was seen (once, few, many), or a class if it is expanded.

j_call v_call clone_size d_call cdr3_length cdr3_nt cdr3_aa
TRBJ1-2 TRBV6-5 - - 12 TGTGCCATCCGGGGGGTCAACTATGGCTACACCTTC CAIRGVNYGYTF
TRBJ1-5 TRBV2 - TRBD1 15 TGTGCCAGCAGCAAGACAGGGATCTTCAATCAGCCCCAGCATTTT CASSKTGIFNQPQHF
TRBJ2-4 TRBV7-2 - TRBD2 15 TGTGCCAGCAGCTTAGGAAGCGGGGGGGCGGGCATTCAGTACTTC CASSLGSGGAGIQYF
TRBJ1-4 TRBV15 - - 14 TGTGCCACCAGCCTAGGGAGGGGGGATGAAAAACTGTTTTTT CATSLGRGDEKLFF
TRBJ2-1 TRBV7-3 - - 14 TGTGCCAGCGCCCTTGCGCGGGAACGCAATGAGCAGTTCTTC CASALARERNEQFF
TRBJ1-5 TRBV12-3/TRBV12-4 few - 13 TGTGCCAGCAGTTCAGGCAGTGATCAGCCCCAGCATTTT CASSSGSDQPQHF
TRBJ2-7 TRBV7-2 - - 14 TGTGCCAGCAGCTTAGACCAGGGGAACTACGAGCAGTACTTC CASSLDQGNYEQYF
TRBJ1-4 TRBV12-3/TRBV12-4 - - 13 TGTGCCAGCAGTTCCTCCGTCGGGGAAAAACTGTTTTTT CASSSSVGEKLFF
TRBJ2-1 TRBV19 - TRBD2 14 TGTGCCAGTGGACTAGCGGGAGTATACAATGAGCAGTTCTTC CASGLAGVYNEQFF
TRBJ2-3 TRBV27 - TRBD1 14 TGTGCCAGCAGTCAGACAGGGGGAACAGATACGCAGTATTTT CASSQTGGTDTQYF
TRBJ2-1 TRBV18 - TRBD2 17 TGTGCCAGCTCACCTCCGCGGAGCGGGGGCCCTTACAATGAGCAGTTCTTC CASSPPRSGGPYNEQFF
TRBJ1-4 TRBV28 - TRBD1 14 TGTGCCAGCAGTTTCCTGACAGGGGAGGAAAAACTGTTTTTT CASSFLTGEEKLFF
TRBJ2-1 TRBV14 - - 15 TGTGCCAGCAGCCAATGGGCAGGGCAGGACAATGAGCAGTTCTTC CASSQWAGQDNEQFF
TRBJ1-5 TRBV28 once TRBD1 15 TGTGCCAGCAGTTTAGGTGGGACAGTCAATCAGCCCCAGCATTTT CASSLGGTVNQPQHF
TRBJ2-3 TRBV6-2/TRBV6-3 - TRBD2 17 TGTGCCAGCAGCCCAATTCCGGGACTAGCGGGAGTGGATACGCAGTATTTT CASSPIPGLAGVDTQYF
TRBJ2-1 TRBV24-1 - TRBD2 14 TGTGCCACCAGTGATTTTCAGCGGGGCCCAGAGCAGTTCTTC CATSDFQRGPEQFF
TRBJ1-4 TRBV6-5 - - 14 TGTGCCAGCAGCCAGGAAGGGGCGCTTGAAAAACTGTTTTTT CASSQEGALEKLFF
TRBJ2-2 TRBV28 - TRBD1 16 TGTGCCAGCAGTTCGACAGGGGGCCCCCAGGACGGGGAGCTGTTTTTT CASSSTGGPQDGELFF
TRBJ1-1 TRBV18 - - 14 TGTGCCAGCTCTCATGACACCTTGAACACTGAAGCTTTCTTT CASSHDTLNTEAFF
TRBJ2-1 TRBV7-3 once TRBD2 17 TGTGCCAGCAGCTTAATTACTGGACTAGCTATTTACAATGAGCAGTTCTTC CASSLITGLAIYNEQFF